One sample yielded the 24 T cell receptor beta chains listed below, sequenced in a study of blood T cell repertoires in COVID-19 (TCRdb year 2020). Library generation was performed with the immunoSEQ multiplex PCR assay. The table comes from immuneACCESS by way of TCRdb, which keeps in-frame sequences with V and J called. Part of the clones is missing from these tables; in studies checked, under half for an unresolved V gene and the rest for unknown reasons. The sample table contains fewer than 350,000 clones; only one count was recorded for around 81% of them. Of the sample, around 3% falls within the top ten clones. The sequenced sample consisted of peripheral blood. The receptors stem from a woman in her sixties with active or convalescent COVID-19.

The chain employs TRBV11-2 and TRBJ2-5; 11 bases match TRBD2. The CDR3 contains 17 residues. Germline V gene data show CDR1 as SGHAT and CDR2 as FQNNGV. Trimming at V came to 4 bases and at J to 0 bases, leaving 7 bases not matched to a gene. This CDR3 is CASSSIAGGLYQETQYF. As DNA, the CDR3 is TGTGCCAGCAGCTCGATAGCGGGGGGGCTGTACCAAGAGACCCAGTACTTC.

This clone was seen only a few times. This chain joins TRBV4-3 and TRBJ1-5; D remains ambiguous. The CDR3 covers 13 residues. Deletions cut 3 bases from V and 9 bases from J, with 12 bases between. Per the germline V gene, CDR1 is LGHNA and CDR2 is YSLEER. CDR3 bases: TGCGCCAGCAGCCAGGCCTACCGGGGGCCCCAGCATTTT. Its protein product is CASSQAYRGPQHF.

The chain has TRBV7-2 and TRBJ1-5, with D perhaps matching TRBD1 (5 bases). Trimming cost V 5 bases and J 6 bases, with 14 bases left between them. Germline V CDR1 and CDR2: SGHTA, FQGNSA. The CDR3 has 14 amino acids. As DNA, the CDR3 is TGTGCCAGCAGCCCCTCGGGGGGGGGTCAGCCCCAGCATTTT. Protein product: CASSPSGGGQPQHF.

This clone has a handful of counts. The chain has TRBV29-1 and TRBJ1-2, with D maybe TRBD1 (6 bases). CDR1 is SQVTM and CDR2 is ANQGSEA in the germline V gene. V was cut by 3 bases and J by 5 bases, with 10 bases left in between. This CDR3 region has 12 residues. CDR3: CSVDWTEYGYTF. The CDR3 DNA reads as TGCAGCGTTGACTGGACAGAGTATGGCTACACCTTC.

The chain couples TRBV19 to TRBJ2-1; 12 bases align to TRBD1. Germline lookup yields CDR1 LNHDA and CDR2 SQIVND (reference sequence). The CDR3 contains 19 residues. V trimming: 4 bases; J trimming: 5 bases; junction bases outside the gene matches: 15. CDR3 bases: TGTGCCAGTAGTAAATCGGGACAGGGGGCATCTTGGTCGGACAATGAGCAGTTCTTC. Translation: CASSKSGQGASWSDNEQFF. Based on the CDR3 plus reference TRBV19 and TRBJ2-1, the full variable domain is DGGITQSPKYLFRKEGQNVTLSCEQNLNHDAMYWYRQDPGQGLRLIYYSQIVNDFQKGDIAEGYSVSREKKESFPLTVTSAQKNPTAFYLCASSKSGQGASWSDNEQFFGPGTRLTVL.

The chain uses TRBV6-5 and TRBJ2-5; no definite D call. Germline CDR1 MNHEY, CDR2 SVGAGI. CDR3 length: 14 amino acids. Trimming left V 0 bases short and J 5 bases short, with 10 bases between. The CDR3 reads CASSYSISAETQYF. CDR3 bases: TGTGCCAGCAGTTACTCGATAAGCGCGGAGACCCAGTACTTC.

The J gene is TRBJ1-1, the V gene TRBV5-1; 7 bases map to TRBD1. The CDR3 spans 16 residues. Germline lookup yields CDR1 SGHRS and CDR2 YFSETQ. The V gene end was trimmed by 0 bases and the J gene end by 0 bases; junction bases not matched to a gene: 5. This chain's CDR3 is CASSLAATGMNTEAFF. CDR3 bases: TGCGCCAGCAGCTTGGCCGCGACAGGGATGAACACTGAAGCTTTCTTT.

The chain is built from TRBV5-1 and TRBJ2-5; 9 nucleotides agree with TRBD2. The CDR3 is 15 residues long. Germline V gene lookup returns CDR1 SGHRS and CDR2 YFSETQ. Unmatched junction bases numbered 6, after V lost 2 bases and J lost 4 bases. As DNA, the CDR3 is TGCGCCAGCAGCTTAGCGGGGGGCGTGCGAGAGACCCAGTACTTC. Amino acid sequence: CASSLAGGVRETQYF.

The chain carries TRBV2 and TRBJ1-2, with D possibly matching TRBD1 (5 bases). CDR1 and CDR2 from the germline V gene are SNHLY and FYNNEI. The CDR3 spans 14 residues. V lost 3 bases and J lost 2, with 10 bases in between. CDR3 loop: CASSEVPGNYGYTF. In nucleotides, the CDR3 is TGTGCCAGCAGTGAGGTACCAGGGAACTATGGCTACACCTTC.

This sequence joins TRBV19 and TRBJ1-2, with a possible D match to TRBD1 (6 bases). Germline CDR1 LNHDA, CDR2 SQIVND (reference sequence). V was trimmed by 8 bases and J by 0 bases, leaving 10 bases between them. The CDR3 consists of 13 residues. The chain's CDR3 is CASETGANYGYTF. In nucleotides, the CDR3 is TGTGCCAGTGAGACAGGAGCTAACTATGGCTACACCTTC.

This sequence joins TRBV2 and TRBJ1-1; weak D call: TRBD1 (6 bases). V dropped 5 bases and J dropped 0 bases, with 16 bases sitting between them. The CDR3 extends over 16 amino acids. From germline, CDR1 is SNHLY and CDR2 FYNNEI. The CDR3 DNA reads TGTGCCAGCAGTCCAGGGGCCCGGAGGATGAACACTGAAGCTTTCTTT. Protein sequence: CASSPGARRMNTEAFF.

This clone was detected many times. The chain joins TRBV5-1 to TRBJ2-7; D is undetermined. The CDR3 spans 13 residues. The V end lost 2 bases, the J end lost 0 bases, and 6 bases lay between the germline ends. Germline CDR1 is SGHRS and CDR2 is YFSETQ. The CDR3 region is CASSLRSSYEQYF. The CDR3 nucleotides read TGCGCCAGCAGCTTACGCAGCTCCTACGAGCAGTACTTC.

CDR3 bases: TGTGCCAGTAGGGACAGGGGGCTCCCCTATGGCTACACCTTC. This translates into CASRDRGLPYGYTF. This chain links TRBV19 with TRBJ1-2; 11 nucleotides match TRBD1. The length of the CDR3 is 14 residues. Germline V CDR1 and CDR2: LNHDA, SQIVND (reference sequence). The V gene end was trimmed by 6 bases and the J gene end by 4 bases; junction bases not matched to a gene: 4.

The chain links TRBV7-2 to TRBJ2-3, with unresolved D. The CDR3 runs 13 residues. Trimming shortened V by 7 bases and J by 0 bases, and 8 bases separated the two germline ends. CDR1 is SGHTA and CDR2 is FQGNSA in the germline V gene. CDR3 sequence (DNA): TGTGCCAGCACTCCCAGGAGCACAGATACGCAGTATTTT. Residues: CASTPRSTDTQYF. The full variable domain, completed using reference TRBV7-2 and TRBJ2-3, is GAGVSQSPSNKVTEKGKDVELRCDPISGHTALYWYRQSLGQGLEFLIYFQGNSAPDKSGLPSDRFSAERTGGSVSTLTIQRTQQEDSAVYLCASTPRSTDTQYFGPGTRLTVL.

This rearrangement joins TRBV9 to TRBJ2-3, with 9 bases matching TRBD2. V dropped 0 bases and J dropped 6; count of bases not matched to a gene: 11. This CDR3 has 17 amino acids. In germline, CDR1 is SGDLS, CDR2 YYNGEE. CDR3 nucleotides: TGTGCCAGCAGCGTAGATGATAGCGGGGGCCCCAATGATACGCAGTATTTT. It is translated as CASSVDDSGGPNDTQYF.

Here the CDR3 DNA reads TGTGCCAGCAGCCAAGATTTGGCGGGAATTTCCTACAATGAGCAGTTCTTC. It specifies CASSQDLAGISYNEQFF. The chain combines TRBV4-2 with TRBJ2-1; maybe TRBD2 (6 bases). The CDR3 contains 17 residues. Germline values: CDR1 LGHNA, CDR2 YNFKEQ. Trimming took off 0 bases at V and 1 base at J, with 13 bases between the two ends.

The V call is TRBV7-9, the J call TRBJ1-3; 11 bases are shared with TRBD1. This CDR3 is 16 amino acids long. After removal of 5 bases from V and 0 bases from J, the junction contained 3 bases not matched to a gene. The germline V gene encodes CDR1 SEHNR and CDR2 FQNEAQ (reference sequence). The CDR3 protein is CASSRDRGSSGNTIYF. As DNA, the CDR3 is TGTGCCAGCAGCCGGGACAGGGGGAGCTCTGGAAACACCATATATTTT.

The chain employs TRBV5-1 and TRBJ1-5; TRBD1 agrees at 9 bases. The CDR3 is 14 residues long. The germline CDR1 and CDR2 sequences are SGHRS and YFSETQ. Trimming took 4 bases from V and 9 from J; bases not matched to a gene: 8. The CDR3 coding sequence is TGCGCCAGCAGCACAGGACAGGGGTTATGGCCCCAGCATTTT. Translation gives CASSTGQGLWPQHF. The full variable domain, rest sourced from reference TRBV5-1 and TRBJ1-5, is KAGVTQTPRYLIKTRGQQVTLSCSPISGHRSVSWYQQTPGQGLQFLFEYFSETQRNKGNFPGRFSGRQFSNSRSEMNVSTLELGDSALYLCASSTGQGLWPQHFGDGTRLSIL.

The chain couples TRBV4-2 to TRBJ2-7, with TRBD1 matching over 7 bases. CDR1 is LGHNA, CDR2 YNFKEQ, per germline. Trimming cost V 4 bases and J 6 bases; bases outside gene matches: 15. The CDR3 runs 16 residues. The CDR3 here is CASSRARGTATPEQYF. The CDR3 DNA sequence: TGTGCCAGCAGCCGTGCGAGGGGGACAGCCACCCCCGAGCAGTACTTC.

The rearrangement links TRBV7-2 to TRBJ2-5; possible D gene TRBD2, 5 bases. This CDR3 contains 14 residues. V dropped 1 base and J dropped 4 bases, with 10 bases sitting between them. The germline CDR1 and CDR2 sequences are SGHTA and FQGNSA. The CDR3 DNA sequence: TGTGCCAGCAGCTTAGGGTCGGCGGGAGAGACCCAGTACTTC. As protein: CASSLGSAGETQYF.

The chain couples TRBV9 to TRBJ2-1, with TRBD1 matching over 8 bases. With 4 bases clipped from V and 2 bases from J, the junction kept 5 bases outside the gene matches. The germline V gene has CDR1 SGDLS and CDR2 YYNGEE. The CDR3 is 15 residues long. The CDR3 reads CASSLDRVTYNEQFF. In DNA form, the CDR3 reads TGTGCCAGCAGCCTGGACAGGGTAACCTACAATGAGCAGTTCTTC. Full variable domain (remainder filled in from reference TRBV9 and TRBJ2-1): DSGVTQTPKHLITATGQRVTLRCSPRSGDLSVYWYQQSLDQGLQFLIQYYNGEERAKGNILERFSAQQFPDLHSELNLSSLELGDSALYFCASSLDRVTYNEQFFGPGTRLTVL.

The rearrangement joins TRBV7-3 to TRBJ1-6; 9 nucleotides match TRBD1. Per the germline V gene, CDR1 is SGHTA and CDR2 is FQGTGA. The V gene end was trimmed by 4 bases and the J gene end by 8 bases; junction bases not matched to a gene: 6. The CDR3 spans 15 residues. The chain's CDR3 is CASSSQGARDSPLHF. CDR3 in DNA: TGTGCCAGCAGCTCACAGGGGGCAAGGGATTCACCCCTCCACTTT. The variable domain in full, completed from reference TRBV7-3 and TRBJ1-6, reads GAGVSQTPSNKVTEKGKYVELRCDPISGHTALYWYRQSLGQGPEFLIYFQGTGAADDSGLPNDRFFAVRPEGSVSTLKIQRTERGDSAVYLCASSSQGARDSPLHFGNGTRLTVT.

V usage is TRBV19 and J usage is TRBJ2-5; D may be TRBD2 (6 bases). In germline, CDR1 is LNHDA, CDR2 SQIVND (reference sequence). There are 16 residues in the CDR3. Trimming removed 5 bases from V and 1 base from J, with 17 bases in between. CDR3 nucleotides: TGTGCCAGTAGTCTGACTTCTCTGGGGGGCCAAGAGACCCAGTACTTC. Translation gives CASSLTSLGGQETQYF.

The chain couples TRBV7-2 to TRBJ1-4; a possible D gene is TRBD1 (6 bases). V lost 1 base and J 4 bases, leaving 19 bases between the germline ends. CDR1 and CDR2 from the germline V gene are SGHTA and FQGNSA. The CDR3 is 18 residues long. For the CDR3, the DNA is TGTGCCAGCAGCTTAGTAGGTGGTCGGACAGCACTTAATGAAAAACTGTTTTTT. Protein product: CASSLVGGRTALNEKLFF.